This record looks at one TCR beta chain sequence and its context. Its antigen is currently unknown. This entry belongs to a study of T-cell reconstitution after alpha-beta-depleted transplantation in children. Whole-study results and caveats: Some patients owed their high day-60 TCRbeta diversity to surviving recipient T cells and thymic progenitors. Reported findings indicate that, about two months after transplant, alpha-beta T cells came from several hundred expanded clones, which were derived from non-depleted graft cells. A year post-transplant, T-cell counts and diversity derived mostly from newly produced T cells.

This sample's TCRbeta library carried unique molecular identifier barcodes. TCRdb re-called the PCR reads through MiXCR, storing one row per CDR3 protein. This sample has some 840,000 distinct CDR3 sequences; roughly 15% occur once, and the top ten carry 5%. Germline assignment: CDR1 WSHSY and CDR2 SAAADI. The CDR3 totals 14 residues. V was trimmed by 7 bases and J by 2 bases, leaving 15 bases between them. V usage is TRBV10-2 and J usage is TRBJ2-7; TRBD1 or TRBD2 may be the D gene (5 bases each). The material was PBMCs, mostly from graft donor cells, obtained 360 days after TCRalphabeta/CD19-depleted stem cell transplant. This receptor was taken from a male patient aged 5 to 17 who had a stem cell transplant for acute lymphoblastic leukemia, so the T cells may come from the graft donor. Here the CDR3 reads CASTGQVSTYEQYF. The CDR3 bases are TGCGCCAGCACGGGGCAGGTCAGCACCTACGAGCAGTACTTC.